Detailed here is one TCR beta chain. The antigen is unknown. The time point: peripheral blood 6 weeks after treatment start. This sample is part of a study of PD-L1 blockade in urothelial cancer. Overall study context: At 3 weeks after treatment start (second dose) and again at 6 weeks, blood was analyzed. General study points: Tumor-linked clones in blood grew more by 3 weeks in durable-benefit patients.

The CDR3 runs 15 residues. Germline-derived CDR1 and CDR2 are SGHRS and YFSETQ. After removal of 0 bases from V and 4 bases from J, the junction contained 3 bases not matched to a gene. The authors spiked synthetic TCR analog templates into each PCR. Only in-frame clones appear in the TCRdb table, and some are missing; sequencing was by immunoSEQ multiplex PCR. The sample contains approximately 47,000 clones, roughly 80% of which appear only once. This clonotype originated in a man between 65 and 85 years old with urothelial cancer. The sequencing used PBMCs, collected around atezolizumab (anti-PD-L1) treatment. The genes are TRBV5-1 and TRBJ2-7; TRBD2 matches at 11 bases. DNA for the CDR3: TGCGCCAGCAGCTTGGAAACTAGCGGGGGATACGAGCAGTACTTC. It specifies CASSLETSGGYEQYF.